This record covers a single TCR beta chain. Its antigen target is currently unknown. No base quality values were provided; no much bigger clone lies one nucleotide off. TCRbeta CDR3 regions were amplified from genomic DNA by means of the immunoSEQ Assay, a bias-controlled multiplex PCR. Processing in the source paper ran as follows. The number of nucleated cells in each sample was estimated by amplification of reference gene primers within the assay. To quantify the absolute abundance of each unique TCRbeta CDR3 rearrangement, sequence reads were collapsed and filtered. Productive Simpson clonality was computed per sample as the square root of Simpson's diversity index over productive rearrangements. TCRdb's version of the immuneACCESS table is confined to in-frame rearrangements and falls short of the full clone set. An unresolved V gene accounts for under half of the shortfall where checked; the remainder is of unknown origin. Clone size and the V and J calls come from that table; the DNA yielded D and trimming. The sample profile shows fewer than 65,000 clones; 84% of them were found once. Less than 15% of the sample is in the top ten clones.

Collaborating institutions collected whole blood in K2EDTA tubes following their own protocols. For TCRbeta analysis, collaborator samples were shipped as frozen whole blood, as isolated PBMCs, or as DNA extracted from either sample type. This specimen comes from a study of blood T cell repertoires in COVID-19 (dated by TCRdb to about 2020). Broadly, across the study: Samples covering the acute and convalescent phases of COVID-19 were provided by collaborators in the United States, Italy and Spain. The material from the prospective study consisted of cDNA or gDNA derived from T cells, B-cell-depleted T cells, or PBMCs. Subjects who had been exposed to COVID-19, were actively infected with it, or had recovered from it provided the deeply sampled blood TCRbeta repertoires that made up the dataset. The repertoires were made available in a free public database intended to serve as a resource for research on the immune response to SARS-CoV-2. The samples were drawn from two sources: the first 160 participants of the ongoing ImmuneRACE study, and 1,254 subjects contributed by 6 global collaborators. Sample metadata almost always included a de-identified subject ID, COVID-19 status, age in years and sex. Where available, HLA class I and class II types were obtained from metadata supplied by the sample provider rather than from assay-based typing.

Trimming costs V 1 base and J 4 bases, and their ends lie 17 bases apart. Taken from cysteine to phenylalanine, the CDR3 has 16 residues. Only CDR3 DNA is held: 48 bases, read in frame from base 1. Reading the germline V gene gives CDR1 LGHNA and CDR2 YNFKEQ. On the study overall, not on this receptor specifically: The quantity of clinical and demographic metadata differed by source and by participant and was supplied without curation.

This TCR came from a human donor in a cohort sampled during active COVID-19. This chain is built from TRBV4-2 and TRBJ2-7, and TRBD2 may be the D gene, going by 6 matching bases. Sequencing was done on a sample of peripheral blood. The DNA sequence follows: TGTGCCAGCAGCCAAGCCGGGACTTCAGGAGGGTACGAGCAGTACTTC. This is translated as CASSQAGTSGGYEQYF.